The T cell receptor (beta chain) under discussion was sequenced for a study of tumor-infiltrating lymphocytes in primary liver carcinoma. Study-level results: Tumor samples exhibited a significantly greater top-250-clone fraction than blood samples (p = 0.039).

On this clonotype: Its antigen is as yet unknown. An end of the junction differs from the germline gene, which may be a read error.

CDR1 and CDR2 from the germline V gene are SGHAT and FQNNGV. This CDR3 comprises 20 residues. Co-extraction yielded RNA and DNA from 20-30 mg of unsorted bulk tissue. Every tumor specimen contained over 85% viable tumor cells. The researchers produced TCR beta cDNA from around 0.5 ug total RNA with a constant-region primer. Each TCR beta library was derived from three nested multiplex PCR rounds that employed slightly modified ARM-PCR. TRBV1-TRBV30 forward primers and a C-beta reverse primer were used in the first two PCR rounds, which each ran for 10 cycles. TCRdb recomputed calls from the multiplex PCR reads with MiXCR, one row per CDR3 protein. The repertoire holds some 94,000 distinct CDR3 sequences, with almost 70% as singletons.

The material sequenced was liver tumor tissue from sampling region 5. Subset reported: tumor region T5, tumor centre. The chain recombines TRBV11-2 with TRBJ2-7, with TRBD2 identical over 13 bases. The receptor comes from a woman in her fifties or sixties with primary liver carcinoma and hepatitis B virus infection. This chain's CDR3 is CTSSATSRLAGGQKPYEQYF. The CDR3 coding sequence is TGTACCAGCAGCGCCACTTCCCGACTAGCGGGAGGTCAGAAACCCTACGAGCAGTACTTC.